This TCR beta chain originates from a study of technical replicates of blood from a few donors. The assay was immunoSEQ multiplex PCR, and TCRdb's table has in-frame clones only and misses some. This sample has about 97,000 clones; approximately 95% occur once, and the top ten carry less than 0.35%. Germline V gene lookup returns CDR1 LNHDA and CDR2 SQIVND (reference sequence). The CDR3 length is 15 residues. The ends were cut back, 7 bases at V and 3 bases at J, with 17 bases in the middle. This sequence joins TRBV19 and TRBJ2-3, with D perhaps matching TRBD2 (7 bases). Source material: T cells isolated from PBMCs. This clonotype was sampled from a human donor in good health. The CDR3 region has the DNA TGTGCCAGTACCAAGGGGGGGGCGCGAACAGATACGCAGTATTTT. This sequence encodes CASTKGGARTDTQYF.